The 15 T cell receptor beta chains presented below share a single source sample, sequenced in a study of metastatic and nonmetastatic thyroid tumors. None of the patients had undergone any treatment ahead of thyroid surgery. Using MiXCR, TCRdb reanalyzed the PCR reads. The sample holds 30,000 to 35,000 clones; about 32% are singletons and the top ten take about 15%. The specimen sequenced was tumor tissue. All receptors derive from a female donor with papillary thyroid cancer or a benign thyroid nodule (not recorded which). Some clones in this sample may be carry-over from other donors' samples.

This clone showed up just a few times. The chain recombines TRBV2 with TRBJ2-3; 11 bases map to TRBD2. The CDR3 runs 16 residues. From germline, CDR1 is SNHLY and CDR2 FYNNEI. The V segment lost 7 bases and the J segment 0 bases; nucleotides outside the gene matches: 6. CDR3 in amino acids: CASIRGLAVSTDTQYF. DNA of the CDR3: TGTGCCAGCATTAGGGGACTAGCGGTTAGCACAGATACGCAGTATTTT. Supplemented by reference TRBV2 and TRBJ2-3, the full variable domain reads EPEVTQTPSHQVTQMGQEVILRCVPISNHLYFYWYRQILGQKVEFLVSFYNNEISEKSEIFDDQFSVERPDGSNFTLKIRSTKLEDSAMYFCASIRGLAVSTDTQYFGPGTRLTVL.

In DNA, the CDR3 is TGTGCCATCGGCCAGGGTTCCGGCTATGGCTACACCTTC. It encodes CAIGQGSGYGYTF. The chain has TRBV24-1 and TRBJ1-2; D is perhaps TRBD1 (5 bases). The length of the CDR3 is 13 residues. The V end was cut by 11 bases, the J end by 4 bases, with 16 bases between. The germline gives CDR1 KGHDR, CDR2 SFDVKD.

This clone has more than one count but fewer than ten. V and J are TRBV28 and TRBJ2-1; possibly TRBD2 for D (6 bases). The CDR3 contains 17 residues. Germline V lookup: CDR1 MDHEN, CDR2 SYDVKM. The V end lost 3 bases, the J end lost 5 bases, and 20 bases lay between the germline ends. The DNA of the CDR3 is TGTGCCAGCAGTTTTCCCCCCGGGGGTCCCAGTCACAATGAGCAGTTCTTC. It encodes CASSFPPGGPSHNEQFF.

This chain links TRBV6-1 with TRBJ2-3; possible D gene TRBD2, 5 bases. Trimming left V 1 base short and J 4 bases short, with 12 bases between. Germline assignment: CDR1 MNHNS and CDR2 SASEGT. The CDR3 extends over 15 amino acids. CDR3 in DNA: TGTGCCAGCAGTGAAGGGGGAGTTCCGTCAGATACGCAGTATTTT. It translates to CASSEGGVPSDTQYF.

V is TRBV12-3 or TRBV12-4 and J is TRBJ2-1; D uncertain. V dropped 3 bases and J dropped 0 bases, with 6 bases sitting between them. CDR3 length: 14 amino acids. This CDR3 is CASSFESSYNEQFF. The DNA for the CDR3 is TGTGCCAGCAGTTTTGAGAGCTCCTACAATGAGCAGTTCTTC.

This clone was seen just once. The J gene is TRBJ1-2, the V gene TRBV20-1; D gene uncertain. Trimming removed 3 bases from V and 3 bases from J, with 8 bases in between. CDR1 DFQATT and CDR2 SNEGSKA come from the germline V gene (reference sequence). The CDR3 contains 12 residues. The CDR3 region is CSASPRDYGYTF. The DNA of the CDR3 is TGCAGTGCTAGTCCGAGGGACTATGGCTACACCTTC.

This chain links TRBV4-1 with TRBJ2-7; unclear D gene. The CDR3 loop spans 16 amino acids. Germline V gives CDR1 MGHRA, CDR2 YSYEKL. V was trimmed by 0 bases and J by 7 bases, leaving 19 bases between them. CDR3: CASSQEVAQNPREQYF. CDR3 nucleotide sequence: TGCGCCAGCAGCCAAGAGGTGGCGCAGAACCCGCGGGAGCAGTACTTC.

CDR3 in amino acids: CASSGPPGSNYGYTF. The CDR3, as DNA: TGTGCCAGCAGTGGGCCCCCCGGTTCTAACTATGGCTACACCTTC. V usage is TRBV2 and J usage is TRBJ1-2; no reliable D call. V lost 4 bases to trimming and J lost 0 bases, with 12 bases between them. CDR3 length: 15 residues. Germline V gives CDR1 SNHLY, CDR2 FYNNEI.

The chain combines TRBV28 with TRBJ1-1, with D perhaps matching TRBD1 (6 bases). In germline, CDR1 is MDHEN, CDR2 SYDVKM. The length of the CDR3 is 14 residues. V was clipped by 6 bases and J by 0 bases, with 11 bases between them. CDR3 bases: TGTGCCAGCAGCCAAGGGGGGATGAACACTGAAGCTTTCTTT. It encodes CASSQGGMNTEAFF.

The chain carries TRBV20-1 and TRBJ1-2; the D gene is possibly TRBD1 (5 bases). The germline V gene has CDR1 DFQATT and CDR2 SNEGSKA (reference sequence). CDR3 length: 14 residues. Trimming took 4 bases from V and 0 from J, leaving 12 bases between them. The CDR3 here is CSATEGTPNYGYTF. The CDR3 DNA sequence: TGCAGTGCTACTGAGGGGACTCCTAACTATGGCTACACCTTC.

Only a few counts were recorded for this clone. At one end, the junction sequence differs from germline, possibly due to a read error. The rearrangement links TRBV6-1 to TRBJ1-5, with D maybe TRBD1 (6 bases). Germline CDR1 reads MNHNS; CDR2 reads SASEGT. This CDR3 comprises 15 residues. DNA of the CDR3: TGTGCCAGTAGTGAGGAGGGGGGTAGCAATCAGCCCCAGCATTTT. It yields the protein CASSEEGGSNQPQHF.

The chain uses TRBV9 and TRBJ1-5; D possibly corresponds to TRBD1 (5 bases). Trimming removed 7 bases from V and 1 base from J, with 18 bases in between. CDR3 length equals 16 residues. Germline values: CDR1 SGDLS, CDR2 YYNGEE. CDR3 sequence (DNA): TGTGCCAGCTCACCGGGACCCCAAGTAAGCAATCAGCCCCAGCATTTT. This codes for CASSPGPQVSNQPQHF.

This rearrangement joins TRBV5-5 to TRBJ1-6; 7 bases are a match to TRBD1. The ends lost 4 bases at V and 7 bases at J; junction bases unmatched: 5. The CDR3 is made up of 14 amino acids. Germline V lookup: CDR1 SGHKS, CDR2 YYEKEE (reference sequence). The CDR3 sequence: CASSGDRRNSPLHF. CDR3 coding DNA: TGTGCCAGCAGCGGGGACAGAAGAAATTCACCCCTCCACTTT.

V usage is TRBV20-1 and J usage is TRBJ2-7; 7 bases align to TRBD1. Germline CDR1 and CDR2: DFQATT and SNEGSKA (reference sequence). Trimming at V came to 5 bases and at J to 6 bases, leaving 10 bases not matched to a gene. The CDR3 extends over 13 amino acids. The CDR3 DNA sequence: TGCAGTGCTCCCGGGACAGTATACACCGAGCAGTACTTC. It yields the protein CSAPGTVYTEQYF.

The rearrangement joins TRBV7-8 to TRBJ2-2; D assignment may be TRBD1 or TRBD2 (5 bases each). Looked up from germline, CDR1 is SGHVS and CDR2 is FQNEAQ. The V and J ends lost 5 bases and 6 bases respectively, with 13 bases between them. The CDR3 runs to 14 residues. DNA of the CDR3: TGTGCCAGCAGCCCAGTGAGGGGCGCCGGGGAGCTGTTTTTT. It is translated as CASSPVRGAGELFF.